This is a list of T cell receptor beta chains from one sample in a study of T cell repertoires in cytomegalovirus infection. TCRdb re-called the reads through MiXCR, storing one row per CDR3 protein. The sample holds a few hundred thousand distinct CDR3 sequences, over 15% seen once. Sequencing was carried out using CD8+ T cells from PBMCs. The source of these receptors is a human donor in good health (CMV status not recorded). Some clones in this sample may be carry-over from other donors' samples. Both conserved end residues are part of each CDR3. The D gene is left open where the match is weak. Where a row states a size, it is once, few, many or the class of an expanded clone; other rows omit it.

D gene	clone size	V gene	J gene	CDR3 protein	CDR3 DNA
TRBD1	many	TRBV19	TRBJ2-3	CASSHPPGQGSTDTQYF	TGTGCCAGTAGCCACCCCCCGGGACAGGGGTCCACAGATACGCAGTATTTT
-	many	TRBV12-3/TRBV12-4	TRBJ1-2	CASSSIVGVQLYGYTF	TGTGCCAGCAGTTCTATCGTCGGGGTCCAACTTTATGGCTACACCTTC
-	-	TRBV7-2	TRBJ1-1	CASSKTGLRNTEAFF	TGTGCCAGCAGCAAGACGGGCCTCCGGAACACTGAAGCTTTCTTT
-	few	TRBV5-1	TRBJ1-6	CASSLGQNSPLHF	TGCGCCAGCAGCTTGGGACAGAATTCACCCCTCCACTTT
-	few	TRBV7-9	TRBJ2-7	CASSLGVPHEQYF	TGTGCCAGCAGCTTGGGCGTACCCCACGAGCAGTACTTC
-	-	TRBV29-1	TRBJ2-3	CSVAGTSASTDTQYF	TGCAGCGTGGCTGGGACCAGTGCTAGCACAGATACGCAGTATTTT
-	few	TRBV20-1	TRBJ1-4	CSARDLGAGKLFF	TGCAGTGCTAGAGATTTGGGGGCGGGAAAACTGTTTTTT
TRBD2	few	TRBV5-5	TRBJ2-6	CASSLVGGLVSGANVLTF	TGTGCCAGCAGCTTGGTAGGGGGACTAGTCTCTGGGGCCAACGTCCTGACTTTC
TRBD1	many	TRBV6-1	TRBJ1-5	CASSEGPGGNQPQHF	TGTGCCAGCAGCGAAGGGCCAGGGGGTAATCAGCCCCAGCATTTT
-	-	TRBV29-1	TRBJ2-7	CSVELPLLDEQYF	TGCAGCGTTGAATTACCCCTCCTCGACGAGCAGTACTTC
TRBD1	few	TRBV14	TRBJ2-1	CASSQDLVLGQGYNEQFF	TGTGCCAGCAGCCAAGATCTTGTCTTGGGACAGGGGTACAATGAGCAGTTCTTC